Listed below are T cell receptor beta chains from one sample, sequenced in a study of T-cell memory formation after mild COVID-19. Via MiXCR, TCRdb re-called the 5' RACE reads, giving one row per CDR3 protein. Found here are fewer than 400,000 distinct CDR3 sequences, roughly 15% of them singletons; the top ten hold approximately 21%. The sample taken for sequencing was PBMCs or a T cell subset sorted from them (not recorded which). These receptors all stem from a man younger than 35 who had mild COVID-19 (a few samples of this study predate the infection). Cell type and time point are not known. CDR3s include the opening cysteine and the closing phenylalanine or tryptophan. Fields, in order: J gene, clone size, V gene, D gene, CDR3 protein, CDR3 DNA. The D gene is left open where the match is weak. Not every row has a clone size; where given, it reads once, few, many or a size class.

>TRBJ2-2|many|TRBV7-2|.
CASSPYTGELFF
TGTGCCAGCAGCCCCTACACCGGGGAGCTGTTTTTT
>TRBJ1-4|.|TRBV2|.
CASIRTLTNEKLFF
TGTGCCAGCATACGGACCCTAACTAATGAAAAACTGTTTTTT
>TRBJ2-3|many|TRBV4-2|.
CASSQGGASTDTQYF
TGTGCCAGCAGCCAAGGGGGAGCCTCCACAGATACGCAGTATTTT
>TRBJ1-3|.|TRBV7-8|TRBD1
CASSLARTGTGNTIYF
TGTGCCAGCAGCTTAGCTCGGACAGGGACTGGAAACACCATATATTTT
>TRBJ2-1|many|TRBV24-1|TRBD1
CATSDPRGPGDEQFF
TGTGCCACCAGTGACCCCAGGGGGCCCGGGGATGAGCAGTTCTTC
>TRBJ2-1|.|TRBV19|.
CASSIGLYYNEQFF
TGTGCCAGTAGTATCGGACTATACTACAATGAGCAGTTCTTC
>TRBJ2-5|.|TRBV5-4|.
CASSLRGWEQETQYF
TGTGCCAGCAGCTTGAGAGGGTGGGAGCAAGAGACCCAGTACTTC
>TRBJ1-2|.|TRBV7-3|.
CASSLVPGKDYGYTF
TGTGCCAGCAGCTTAGTACCAGGGAAGGACTATGGCTACACCTTC
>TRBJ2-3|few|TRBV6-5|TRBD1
CASSYWTGSTDTQYF
TGTGCCAGCAGTTACTGGACAGGGAGCACAGATACGCAGTATTTT
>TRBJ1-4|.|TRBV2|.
CASSIQRTNEKLFF
TGTGCCAGCAGTATACAGCGAACTAATGAAAAACTGTTTTTT
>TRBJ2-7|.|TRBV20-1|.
CSASGAGALYEQYF
TGCAGTGCTAGTGGCGCGGGGGCTCTCTACGAGCAGTACTTC
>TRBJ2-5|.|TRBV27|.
CASSLYAQQETQYF
TGTGCCAGCAGTTTATACGCGCAACAAGAGACCCAGTACTTC
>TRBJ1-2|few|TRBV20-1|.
CSARGTPILHYGYTF
TGCAGTGCTAGAGGGACGCCCATCCTCCACTATGGCTACACCTTC
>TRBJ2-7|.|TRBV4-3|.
CASSQSRAMSYEQYF
TGCGCCAGCAGCCAATCGAGGGCAATGTCCTACGAGCAGTACTTC
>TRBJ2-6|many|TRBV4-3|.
CASSQDRAFGSGANVLTF
TGCGCCAGCAGCCAAGATCGTGCATTCGGCTCTGGGGCCAACGTCCTGACTTTC
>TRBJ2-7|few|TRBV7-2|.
CASSLVVYEQYF
TGTGCCAGCAGCTTAGTAGTGTACGAGCAGTACTTC